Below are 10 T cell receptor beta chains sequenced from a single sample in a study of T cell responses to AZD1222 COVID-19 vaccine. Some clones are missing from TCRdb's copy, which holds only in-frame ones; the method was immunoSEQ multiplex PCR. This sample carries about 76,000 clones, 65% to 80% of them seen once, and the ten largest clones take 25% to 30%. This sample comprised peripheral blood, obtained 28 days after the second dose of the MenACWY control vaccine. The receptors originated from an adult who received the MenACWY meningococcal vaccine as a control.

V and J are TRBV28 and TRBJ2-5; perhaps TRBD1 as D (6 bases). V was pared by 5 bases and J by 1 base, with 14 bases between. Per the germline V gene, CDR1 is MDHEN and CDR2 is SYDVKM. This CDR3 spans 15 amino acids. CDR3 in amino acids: CASSGGFLTQETQYF. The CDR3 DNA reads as TGTGCCAGCAGTGGGGGCTTCCTAACCCAAGAGACCCAGTACTTC.

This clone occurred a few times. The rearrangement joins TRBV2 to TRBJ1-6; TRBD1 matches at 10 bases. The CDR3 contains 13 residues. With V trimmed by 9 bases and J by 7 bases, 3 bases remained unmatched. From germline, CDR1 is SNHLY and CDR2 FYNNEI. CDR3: CASQDRGNSPLHF. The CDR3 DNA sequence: TGTGCCAGTCAGGACAGGGGGAATTCACCCCTCCACTTT.

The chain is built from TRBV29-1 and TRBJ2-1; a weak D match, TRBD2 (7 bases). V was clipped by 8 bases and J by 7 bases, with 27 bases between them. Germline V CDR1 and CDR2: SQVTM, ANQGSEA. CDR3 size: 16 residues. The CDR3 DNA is TGCAGCACCGAAGTTGGGGGGGGCGCGTCTGGGAATGAGCAGTTCTTC. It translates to CSTEVGGGASGNEQFF.

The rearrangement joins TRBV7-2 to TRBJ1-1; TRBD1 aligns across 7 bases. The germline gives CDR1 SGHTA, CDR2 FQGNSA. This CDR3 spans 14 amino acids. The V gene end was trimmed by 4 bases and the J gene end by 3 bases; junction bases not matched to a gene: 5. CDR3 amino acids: CASSSDRVDTEAFF. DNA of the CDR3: TGTGCCAGCAGCTCAGACAGGGTGGACACTGAAGCTTTCTTT.

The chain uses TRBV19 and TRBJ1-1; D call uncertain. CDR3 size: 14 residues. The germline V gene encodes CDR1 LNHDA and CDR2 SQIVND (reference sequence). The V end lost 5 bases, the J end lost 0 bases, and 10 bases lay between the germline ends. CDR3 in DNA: TGTGCCAGTAGTGGATCGGACTTGAACACTGAAGCTTTCTTT. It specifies CASSGSDLNTEAFF.

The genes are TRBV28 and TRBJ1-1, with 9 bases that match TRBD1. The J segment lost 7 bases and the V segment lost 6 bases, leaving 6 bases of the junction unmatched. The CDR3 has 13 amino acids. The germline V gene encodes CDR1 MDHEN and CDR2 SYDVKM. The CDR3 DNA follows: TGTGCCAGCAGGCGTGACAGGGGGTTTGAAGCTTTCTTT. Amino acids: CASRRDRGFEAFF.

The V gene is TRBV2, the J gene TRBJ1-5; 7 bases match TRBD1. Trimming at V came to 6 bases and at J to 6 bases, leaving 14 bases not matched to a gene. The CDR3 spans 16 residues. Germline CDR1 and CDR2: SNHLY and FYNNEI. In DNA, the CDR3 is TGTGCCAGCAGCGAAAGTAGACAGGGAATGGGTCAGCCCCAGCATTTT. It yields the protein CASSESRQGMGQPQHF.

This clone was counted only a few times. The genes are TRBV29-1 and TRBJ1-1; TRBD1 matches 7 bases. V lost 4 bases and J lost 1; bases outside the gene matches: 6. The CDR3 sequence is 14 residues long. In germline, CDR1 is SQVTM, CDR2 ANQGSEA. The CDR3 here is CSVGEQGRNTEAFF. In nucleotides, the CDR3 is TGCAGCGTTGGAGAACAGGGGCGGAACACTGAAGCTTTCTTT.

CDR3 loop: CASSLGQWGETQYF. CDR3 bases: TGTGCCAGCAGCCTCGGACAGTGGGGAGAGACCCAGTACTTC. This chain joins TRBV13 and TRBJ2-5; possible D gene TRBD1, 6 bases. Per the germline V gene, CDR1 is PRHDT and CDR2 is FYEKMQ (reference sequence). V gave up 5 bases and J gave up 4 bases, with 14 bases separating them. This CDR3 has 14 residues.

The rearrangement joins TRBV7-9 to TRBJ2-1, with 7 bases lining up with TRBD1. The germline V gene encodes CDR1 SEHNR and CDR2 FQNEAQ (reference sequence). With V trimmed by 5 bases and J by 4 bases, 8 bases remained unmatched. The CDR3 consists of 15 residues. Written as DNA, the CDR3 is TGTGCCAGCAGCCAGATACAGGGGAATTACAATGAGCAGTTCTTC. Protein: CASSQIQGNYNEQFF.